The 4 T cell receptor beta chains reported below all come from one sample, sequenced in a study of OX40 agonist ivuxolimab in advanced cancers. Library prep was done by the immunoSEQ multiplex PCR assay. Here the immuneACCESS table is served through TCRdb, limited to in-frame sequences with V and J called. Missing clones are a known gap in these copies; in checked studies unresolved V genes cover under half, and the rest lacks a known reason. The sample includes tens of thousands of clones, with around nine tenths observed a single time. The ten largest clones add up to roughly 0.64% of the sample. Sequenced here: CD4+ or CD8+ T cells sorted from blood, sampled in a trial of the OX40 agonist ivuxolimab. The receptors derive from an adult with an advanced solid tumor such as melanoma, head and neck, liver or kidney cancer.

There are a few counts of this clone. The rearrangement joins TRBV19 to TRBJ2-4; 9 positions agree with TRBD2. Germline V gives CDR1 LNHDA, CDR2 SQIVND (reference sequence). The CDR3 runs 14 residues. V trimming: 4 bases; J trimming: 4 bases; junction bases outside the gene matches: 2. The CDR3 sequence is CASSNSGGKNIQYF. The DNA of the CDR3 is TGTGCCAGTAGTAATAGCGGGGGAAAAAACATTCAGTACTTC. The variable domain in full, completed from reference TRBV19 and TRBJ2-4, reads DGGITQSPKYLFRKEGQNVTLSCEQNLNHDAMYWYRQDPGQGLRLIYYSQIVNDFQKGDIAEGYSVSREKKESFPLTVTSAQKNPTAFYLCASSNSGGKNIQYFGAGTRLSVL.

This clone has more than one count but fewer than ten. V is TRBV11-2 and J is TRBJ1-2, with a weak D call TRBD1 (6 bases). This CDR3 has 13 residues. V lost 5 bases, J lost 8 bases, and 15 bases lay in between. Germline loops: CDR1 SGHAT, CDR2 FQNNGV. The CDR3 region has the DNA TGTGCCAGCAGCCGTACGGGGGCAGGGGGCTACACCTTC. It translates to CASSRTGAGGYTF.

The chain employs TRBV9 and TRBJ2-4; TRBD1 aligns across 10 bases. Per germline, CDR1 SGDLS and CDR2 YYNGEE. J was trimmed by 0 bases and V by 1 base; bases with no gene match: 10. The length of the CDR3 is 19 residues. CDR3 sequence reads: CASSVRQGAKLLAKNIQYF. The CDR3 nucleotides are TGTGCCAGCAGCGTACGACAGGGGGCAAAACTACTAGCCAAAAACATTCAGTACTTC.

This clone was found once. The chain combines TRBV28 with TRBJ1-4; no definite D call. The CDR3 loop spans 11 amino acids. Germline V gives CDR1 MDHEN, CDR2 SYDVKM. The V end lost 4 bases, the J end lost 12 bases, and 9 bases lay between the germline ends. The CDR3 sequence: CASSYQVELFF. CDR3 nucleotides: TGTGCCAGCAGTTACCAGGTGGAACTGTTTTTT.